This T cell receptor (beta chain) was recovered during a study of blood T cells in healthy people across ages. Study-level results: More naive CD4+ cells and higher diversity were found in long-lived than in aged donors.

Regarding this clonotype: Its cognate antigen is unknown.

Isolation per sample recovered at least 7 million PBMCs. The CDR3 is 15 amino acids. The V gene's germline CDR1 is DFQATT and CDR2 SNEGSKA (reference sequence). Combining a sample-barcoded 5' primer with a J-beta primer mix, a second PCR ran for about 7 to 12 cycles. The study obtained at least 2.5 million CDR3-containing paired-end reads from every sample. TCRdb analysed the 5' RACE reads with MiXCR anew, one entry per CDR3 protein. The table includes 1.5 million to 2 million distinct CDR3 sequences, about 31% detected once. The receptor comes from a woman aged 25 to 45 in good health. The chain recombines TRBV20-1 with TRBJ2-3; TRBD2 matches at 10 bases. Sequences were obtained from blood. The DNA of the CDR3 is TGCAGCCGCTTCCGGACTAGCGGTCTGGTGGATACGCAGTATTTT. It yields the protein CSRFRTSGLVDTQYF.